The clone carrying this T cell receptor (beta chain) was detected ten times or more. Its antigen is unknown. The CDR3 extends over 12 amino acids. V lost 7 bases to trimming and J lost 7 bases, with 11 bases between them. From germline, CDR1 is SNHLY and CDR2 FYNNEI. This entry belongs to a study of blood T cells in healthy people across ages. Primed by a sample-barcoded 5' primer and a J-beta primer mix, a second PCR proceeded for 7 to 11 cycles. TCRdb redid the calling of the 5' RACE reads with MiXCR, one entry per CDR3 protein. The sample shows 800,000 to 950,000 distinct CDR3 sequences, about 29% of them seen only once. Study-wide results and limits: Naive T cell percentage strongly correlated with TCR beta diversity.

These data are also associated with another study on T cells of mothers and their children.

The TCR originated in a woman in her thirties or forties in good health. The chain couples TRBV2 to TRBJ2-1, with D perhaps TRBD1 (6 bases). Input material: blood. The chain's CDR3 is CASTRTANEQFF. In nucleotides, the CDR3 is TGTGCCAGCACTAGGACAGCGAATGAGCAGTTCTTC.